This T cell receptor beta chain stems from a study of blood T cell repertoires in COVID-19. Study-wide context: Acute and convalescent COVID-19 specimens originated in the United States, Italy and Spain. The analysed material was cDNA or gDNA that came from T cells, B-cell-depleted T cells, or PBMCs.

Per the study methods: Estimates of nucleated cell counts were drawn from the amplification of reference gene primers. Only in-frame clones appear in the TCRdb table, and some are missing; sequencing was by immunoSEQ multiplex PCR. For V, J and clone size, that table is used; D and trimming come from the DNA. The repertoire holds fewer than 150,000 clones, with 86% as singletons. Trimming took off 8 bases at V and 3 bases at J, with 10 bases between the two ends. The CDR3 length is 13 residues. Germline V gene data show CDR1 as MGHDK and CDR2 as SYGVNS. The chain combines TRBV25-1 with TRBJ2-2; the D gene is possibly TRBD1 (6 bases). The sample taken for sequencing was peripheral blood. The sequence was obtained from a woman aged 45-60 years who had recovered from COVID-19. The CDR3 DNA reads as TGTGCCAGCTGGGCAGGGGACACCGGGGAGCTGTTTTTT. This codes for CASWAGDTGELFF. Full variable domain (remainder filled in from reference TRBV25-1 and TRBJ2-2): EADIYQTPRYLVIGTGKKITLECSQTMGHDKMYWYQQDPGMELHLIHYSYGVNSTEKGDLSSESTVSRIRTEHFPLTLESARPSHTSQYLCASWAGDTGELFFGEGSRLTVL.